In this sample, the clone carrying this T cell receptor beta chain turned up a few times. The source of the sample is a study of T cell changes during pregnancy in multiple sclerosis. Produced via immunoSEQ multiplex PCR; TCRdb's table is partial and in-frame only. In the table there are about 92,000 clones, approximately 92% of which are singletons. The sample was peripheral blood, taken in the first trimester of pregnancy. This sequence was found in a female donor with multiple sclerosis, enrolled in a pregnancy study.

The CDR3 loop reads CAWSESQGRKRRRGQAFF. CDR3 sequence (DNA): TGTGCCTGGAGTGAAAGCCAGGGCAGGAAGCGGCGGCGGGGCCAAGCTTTCTTT. V gene TRBV30 combines with J gene TRBJ1-1; possible D gene TRBD1, 5 bases. The CDR3 consists of 18 residues. Trimming shortened V by 1 base and J by 9 bases, and 30 bases separated the two germline ends. Germline-derived CDR1 and CDR2 are GTSNPN and SVGIG (reference sequence).